This T cell receptor (beta chain) was sequenced in a study of T cells in Graves' hyperthyroidism and ophthalmopathy. General study results and limits: In simple terms, a model built on 13 V-J features told ophthalmopathy apart from stable hyperthyroidism. The model predicted ophthalmopathy a median 6.5 months before onset.

In making diagnoses, clinical symptoms, serum thyroxine and TRAb, thyroid ultrasound and orbital computed tomography were all used. The PBMCs studied were ones that came from roughly 9.1 ml fresh peripheral blood. The sample holds many counts of this clonotype. The antigen is not known. V was trimmed by 4 bases and J by 2 bases, leaving 13 bases between them. CDR3 length: 15 amino acids. Germline CDR1 is LGHDT and CDR2 is YNNKEL (reference sequence). Amplified TCR beta CDR3 regions came from RNA transcripts. Researchers ran a first-round RT-PCR on the TCR CDR3 using the HTBI primer set. Each CDR3 protein gets one entry after TCRdb re-called the multiplex PCR reads with MiXCR. The table includes more than 600,000 distinct CDR3 sequences, about a sixth detected once.

The receptor's source is a man younger than 35 with Graves' hyperthyroidism. The sample taken for sequencing was blood. This chain connects TRBV3-1 to TRBJ2-3; TRBD1 or TRBD2 may be the D gene (5 bases each). The CDR3 DNA is TGTGCCAGCAGCCTCCGGGGCAGTGACACAGATACGCAGTATTTT. This translates into CASSLRGSDTDTQYF.